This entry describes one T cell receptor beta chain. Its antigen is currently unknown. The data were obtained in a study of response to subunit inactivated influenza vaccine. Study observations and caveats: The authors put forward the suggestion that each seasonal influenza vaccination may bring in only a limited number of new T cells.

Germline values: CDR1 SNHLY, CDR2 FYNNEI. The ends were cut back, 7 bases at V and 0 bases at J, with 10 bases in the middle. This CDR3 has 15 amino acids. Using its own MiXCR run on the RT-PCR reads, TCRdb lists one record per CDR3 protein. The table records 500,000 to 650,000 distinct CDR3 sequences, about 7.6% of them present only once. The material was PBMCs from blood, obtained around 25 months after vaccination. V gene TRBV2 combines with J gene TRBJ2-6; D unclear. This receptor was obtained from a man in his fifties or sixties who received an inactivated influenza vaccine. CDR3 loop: CASTRDISGANVLTF. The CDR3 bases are TGTGCCAGCACTCGAGACATCTCTGGGGCCAACGTCCTGACTTTC.